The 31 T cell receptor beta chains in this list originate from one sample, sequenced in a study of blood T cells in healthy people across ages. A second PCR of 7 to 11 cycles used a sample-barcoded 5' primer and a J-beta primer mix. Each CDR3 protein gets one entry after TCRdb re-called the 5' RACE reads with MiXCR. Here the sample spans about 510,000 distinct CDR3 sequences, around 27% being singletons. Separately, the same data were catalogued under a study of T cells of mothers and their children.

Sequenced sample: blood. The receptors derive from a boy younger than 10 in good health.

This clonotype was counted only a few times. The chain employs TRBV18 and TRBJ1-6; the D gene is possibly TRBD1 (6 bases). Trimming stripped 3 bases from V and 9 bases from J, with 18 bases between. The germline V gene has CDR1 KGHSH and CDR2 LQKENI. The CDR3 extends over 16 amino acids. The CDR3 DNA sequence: TGTGCCAGCTCACCGAGCCTGACAGGAGACGGTTCACCCCTCCACTTT. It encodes CASSPSLTGDGSPLHF.

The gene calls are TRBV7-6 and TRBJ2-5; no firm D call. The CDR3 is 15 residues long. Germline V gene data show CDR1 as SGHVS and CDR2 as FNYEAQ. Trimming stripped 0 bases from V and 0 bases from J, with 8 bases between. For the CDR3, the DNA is TGTGCCAGCAGCTTAGCGGTGGCTAACCAAGAGACCCAGTACTTC. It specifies CASSLAVANQETQYF.

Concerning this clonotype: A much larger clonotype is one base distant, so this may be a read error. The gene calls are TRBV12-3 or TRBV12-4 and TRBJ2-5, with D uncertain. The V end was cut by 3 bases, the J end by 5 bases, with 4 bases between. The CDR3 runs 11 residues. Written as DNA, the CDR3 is TGTGCCAGCAGTTTTTGGGAGACCCAGTACTTC. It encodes CASSFWETQYF.

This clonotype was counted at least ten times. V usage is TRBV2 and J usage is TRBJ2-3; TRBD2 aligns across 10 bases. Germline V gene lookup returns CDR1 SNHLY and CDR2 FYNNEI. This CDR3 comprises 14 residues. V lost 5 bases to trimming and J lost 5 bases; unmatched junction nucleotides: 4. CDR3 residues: CASSLAGGVDTQYF. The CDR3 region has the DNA TGTGCCAGCAGTTTAGCGGGAGGTGTAGATACGCAGTATTTT.

The CDR3 nucleotides read TGTGCTAGTGGTTTAGGAGATGGGGGCAGGGATACGCAGTATTTT. Its protein is CASGLGDGGRDTQYF. V usage is TRBV12-5 and J usage is TRBJ2-3, with TRBD1 as a possible D gene (6 bases). This CDR3 has 15 residues. V was shortened by 3 bases and J by 6 bases, with 16 bases between the two germline ends. Germline V gene lookup returns CDR1 LGHNT and CDR2 FRNRAP. The whole variable domain, remainder taken from reference TRBV12-5 and TRBJ2-3, is DARVTQTPRHKVTEMGQEVTMRCQPILGHNTVFWYRQTMMQGLELLAYFRNRAPLDDSGMPKDRFSAEMPDATLATLKIQPSEPRDSAVYFCASGLGDGGRDTQYFGPGTRLTVL.

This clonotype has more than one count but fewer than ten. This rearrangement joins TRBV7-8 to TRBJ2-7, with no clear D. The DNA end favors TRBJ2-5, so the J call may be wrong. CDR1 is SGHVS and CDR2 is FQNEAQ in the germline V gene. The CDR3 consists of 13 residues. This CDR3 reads CASRRNSQETQYF. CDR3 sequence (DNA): TGTGCCAGCAGACGAAACAGCCAAGAGACCCAGTACTTC.

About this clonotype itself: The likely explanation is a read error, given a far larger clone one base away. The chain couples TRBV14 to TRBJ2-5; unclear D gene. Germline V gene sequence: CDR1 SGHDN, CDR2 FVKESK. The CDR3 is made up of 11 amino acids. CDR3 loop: CASSQGETQCF. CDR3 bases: TGTGCCAGCAGCCAAGGAGAGACCCAGTGCTTC.

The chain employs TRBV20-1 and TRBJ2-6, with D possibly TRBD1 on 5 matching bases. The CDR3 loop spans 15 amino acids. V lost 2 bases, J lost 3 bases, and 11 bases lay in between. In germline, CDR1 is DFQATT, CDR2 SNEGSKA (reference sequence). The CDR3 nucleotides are TGCAGTGCTAGACACCAGGGTAATGGGGCCAACGTCCTGACTTTC. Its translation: CSARHQGNGANVLTF.

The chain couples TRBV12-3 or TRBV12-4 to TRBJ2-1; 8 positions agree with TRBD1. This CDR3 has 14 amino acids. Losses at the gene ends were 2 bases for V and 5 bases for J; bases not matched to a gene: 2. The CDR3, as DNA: TGTGCCAGCAGTTTATACAGGGGGAACAATGAGCAGTTCTTC. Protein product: CASSLYRGNNEQFF.

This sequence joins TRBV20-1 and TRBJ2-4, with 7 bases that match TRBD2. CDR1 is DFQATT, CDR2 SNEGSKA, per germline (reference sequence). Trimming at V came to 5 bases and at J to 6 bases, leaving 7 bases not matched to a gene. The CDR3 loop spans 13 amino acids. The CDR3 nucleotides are TGCAGTGCTGGGGGGGTGACAGCAAACATTCAGTACTTC. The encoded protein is CSAGGVTANIQYF.

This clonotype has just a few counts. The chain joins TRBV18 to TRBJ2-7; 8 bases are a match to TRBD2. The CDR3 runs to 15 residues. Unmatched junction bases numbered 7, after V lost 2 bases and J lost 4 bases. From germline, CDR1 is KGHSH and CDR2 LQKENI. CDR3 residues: CASSPFSGGGYEQYF. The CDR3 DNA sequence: TGTGCCAGCTCACCATTCTCGGGAGGGGGTTACGAGCAGTACTTC.

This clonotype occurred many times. The CDR3 DNA follows: TGCAGTGCTAGCCTTTCGAGAGGGGGGTCAGAGACCCAGTACTTC. Residues: CSASLSRGGSETQYF. The chain links TRBV20-1 to TRBJ2-5; D is perhaps TRBD1 or TRBD2 (6 bases each). CDR3 length: 15 amino acids. V gave up 3 bases and J gave up 4 bases, with 18 bases separating them. The germline CDR1 and CDR2 sequences are DFQATT and SNEGSKA (reference sequence).

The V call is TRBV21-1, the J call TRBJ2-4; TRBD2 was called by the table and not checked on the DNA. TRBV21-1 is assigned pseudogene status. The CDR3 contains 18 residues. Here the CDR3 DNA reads TGTGCCAGCCTCAAAGGGGGTAGCGGGGGCCTCCGGGGAAACATTCAGTACTTC. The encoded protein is CASLKGGSGGLRGNIQYF.

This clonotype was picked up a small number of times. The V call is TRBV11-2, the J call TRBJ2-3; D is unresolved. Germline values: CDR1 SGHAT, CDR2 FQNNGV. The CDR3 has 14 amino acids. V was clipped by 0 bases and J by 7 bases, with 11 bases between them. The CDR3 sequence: CASSLDWEGHTQYF. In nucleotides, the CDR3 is TGTGCCAGCAGCTTAGATTGGGAAGGGCATACGCAGTATTTT.

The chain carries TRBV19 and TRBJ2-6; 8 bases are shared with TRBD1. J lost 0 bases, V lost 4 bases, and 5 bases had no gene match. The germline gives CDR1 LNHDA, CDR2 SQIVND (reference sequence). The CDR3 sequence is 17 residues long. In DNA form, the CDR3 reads TGTGCCAGTAGTAGGACAGGGATTAGCTCTGGGGCCAACGTCCTGACTTTC. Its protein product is CASSRTGISSGANVLTF. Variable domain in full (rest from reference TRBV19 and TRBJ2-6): DGGITQSPKYLFRKEGQNVTLSCEQNLNHDAMYWYRQDPGQGLRLIYYSQIVNDFQKGDIAEGYSVSREKKESFPLTVTSAQKNPTAFYLCASSRTGISSGANVLTFGAGSRLTVL.

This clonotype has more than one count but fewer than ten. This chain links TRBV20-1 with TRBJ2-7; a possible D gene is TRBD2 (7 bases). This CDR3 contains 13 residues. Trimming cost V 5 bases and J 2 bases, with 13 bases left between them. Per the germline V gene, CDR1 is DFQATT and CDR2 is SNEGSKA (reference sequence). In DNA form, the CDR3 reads TGCAGTGCTCGGTGGGGGGGCGCCTACGAGCAGTACTTC. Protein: CSARWGGAYEQYF.

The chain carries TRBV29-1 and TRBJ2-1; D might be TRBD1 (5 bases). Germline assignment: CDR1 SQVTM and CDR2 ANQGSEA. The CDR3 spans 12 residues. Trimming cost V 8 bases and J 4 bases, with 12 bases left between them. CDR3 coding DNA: TGCAGCCTCAGGGTACCTTACAATGAGCAGTTCTTC. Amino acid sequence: CSLRVPYNEQFF.

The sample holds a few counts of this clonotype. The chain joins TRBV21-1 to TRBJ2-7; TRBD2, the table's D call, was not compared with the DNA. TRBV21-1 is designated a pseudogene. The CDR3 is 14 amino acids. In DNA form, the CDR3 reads TGTGCCAGCTTGTGCGGGGGGAATTTGGACGAGCAGTACTTC. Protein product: CASLCGGNLDEQYF.

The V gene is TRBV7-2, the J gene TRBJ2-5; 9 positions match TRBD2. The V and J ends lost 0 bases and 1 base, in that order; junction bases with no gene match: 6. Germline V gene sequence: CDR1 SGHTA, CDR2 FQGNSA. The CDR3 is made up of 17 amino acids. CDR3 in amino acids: CASSLAGDSGGQETQYF. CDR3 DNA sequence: TGTGCCAGCAGCTTAGCCGGCGATAGCGGGGGCCAAGAGACCCAGTACTTC.

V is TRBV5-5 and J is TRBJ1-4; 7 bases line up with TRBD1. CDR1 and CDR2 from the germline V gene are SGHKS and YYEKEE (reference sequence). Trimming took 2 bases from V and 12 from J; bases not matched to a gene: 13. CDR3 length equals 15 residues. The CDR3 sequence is CASSLTTGESEELFF. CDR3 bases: TGTGCCAGCAGCTTAACAACAGGGGAATCCGAAGAACTGTTTTTT.

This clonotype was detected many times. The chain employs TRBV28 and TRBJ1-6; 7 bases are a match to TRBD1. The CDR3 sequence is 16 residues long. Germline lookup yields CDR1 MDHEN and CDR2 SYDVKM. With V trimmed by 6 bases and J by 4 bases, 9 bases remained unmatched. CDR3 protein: CASSRTGVSYNSPLHF. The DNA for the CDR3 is TGTGCCAGCAGCCGGACAGGCGTCAGTTATAATTCACCCCTCCACTTT.

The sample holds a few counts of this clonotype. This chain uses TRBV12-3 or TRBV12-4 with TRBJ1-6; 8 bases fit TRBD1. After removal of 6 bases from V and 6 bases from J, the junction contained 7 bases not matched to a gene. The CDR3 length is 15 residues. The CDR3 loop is CASRRGTGGNSPLHF. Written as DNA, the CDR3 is TGTGCCAGCAGGCGTGGGACAGGCGGTAATTCACCCCTCCACTTT.

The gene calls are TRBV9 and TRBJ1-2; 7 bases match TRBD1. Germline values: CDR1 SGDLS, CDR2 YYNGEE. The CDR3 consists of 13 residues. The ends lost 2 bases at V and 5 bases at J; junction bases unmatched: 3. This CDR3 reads CASSVTGEYGYTF. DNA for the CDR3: TGTGCCAGCAGCGTTACAGGGGAGTATGGCTACACCTTC.

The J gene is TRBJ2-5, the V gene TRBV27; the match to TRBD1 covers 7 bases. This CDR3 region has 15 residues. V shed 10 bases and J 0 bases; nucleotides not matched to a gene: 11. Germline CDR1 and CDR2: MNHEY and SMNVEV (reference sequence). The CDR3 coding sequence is TGTGCCACCAAAAAGGGGGCGAAGTACCAAGAGACCCAGTACTTC. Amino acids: CATKKGAKYQETQYF.

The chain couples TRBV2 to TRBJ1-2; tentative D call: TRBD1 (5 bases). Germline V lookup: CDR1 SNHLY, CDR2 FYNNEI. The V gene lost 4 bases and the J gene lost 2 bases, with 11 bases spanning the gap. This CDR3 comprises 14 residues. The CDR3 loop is CASSGGKMNYGYTF. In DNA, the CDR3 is TGTGCCAGCAGTGGGGGGAAAATGAACTATGGCTACACCTTC.

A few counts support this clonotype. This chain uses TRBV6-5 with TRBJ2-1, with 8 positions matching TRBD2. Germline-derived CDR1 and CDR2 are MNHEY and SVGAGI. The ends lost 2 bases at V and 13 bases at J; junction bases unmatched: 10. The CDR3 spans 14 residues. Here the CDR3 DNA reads TGTGCCAGCAGTTACACGAGTACGGGAGGGGACCAGTTCTTC. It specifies CASSYTSTGGDQFF.

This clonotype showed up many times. CDR3 loop: CASSLSSGANVLTF. CDR3 nucleotide sequence: TGTGCCAGCAGCTTAAGCTCTGGGGCCAACGTCCTGACTTTC. The chain carries TRBV12-3 or TRBV12-4 and TRBJ2-6; no definite D call. The CDR3 length is 14 residues. Trimming cost V 6 bases and J 0 bases, with 6 bases left between them.

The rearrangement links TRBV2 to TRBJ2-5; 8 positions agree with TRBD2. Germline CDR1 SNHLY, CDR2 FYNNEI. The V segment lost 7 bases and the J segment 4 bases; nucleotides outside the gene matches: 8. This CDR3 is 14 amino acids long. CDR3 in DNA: TGTGCCAGCATCGCTAGCGGGCAACTAGAGACCCAGTACTTC. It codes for CASIASGQLETQYF.

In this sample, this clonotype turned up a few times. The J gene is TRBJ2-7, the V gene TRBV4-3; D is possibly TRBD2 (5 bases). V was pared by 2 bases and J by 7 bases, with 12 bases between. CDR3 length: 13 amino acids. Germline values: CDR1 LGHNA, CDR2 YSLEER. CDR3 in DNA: TGCGCCAGCAGCCAATTACCGGGGTGGGAGCAGTACTTC. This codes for CASSQLPGWEQYF.

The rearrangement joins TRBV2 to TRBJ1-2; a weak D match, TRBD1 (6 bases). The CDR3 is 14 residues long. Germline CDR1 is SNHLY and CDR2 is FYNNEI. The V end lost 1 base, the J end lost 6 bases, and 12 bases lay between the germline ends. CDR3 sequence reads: CASSEVTGIDGYTF. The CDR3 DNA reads TGTGCCAGCAGTGAAGTGACAGGTATAGATGGCTACACCTTC.

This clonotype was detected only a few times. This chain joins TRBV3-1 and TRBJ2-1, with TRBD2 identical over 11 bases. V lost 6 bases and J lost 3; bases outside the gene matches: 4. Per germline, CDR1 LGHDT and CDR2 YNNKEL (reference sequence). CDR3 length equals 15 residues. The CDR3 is CASRPGTSGYNEQFF. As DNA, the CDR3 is TGTGCCAGCAGGCCCGGGACTAGCGGCTACAATGAGCAGTTCTTC.